This T cell receptor beta chain was profiled in a study of CD8 T cell repertoires and HIV-1 epitope variants. Study information: Tested: three Gag epitope families, Nef HW9 and YT9. T cells were cultured for more than 9 days with cytokines added on days 3 and 7. Broader study findings: The assay identified only TCR beta chains of antigen-proliferating T cells.

Clones were read by immunoSEQ multiplex PCR, and TCRdb kept only the in-frame ones, dropping some. The sample yields some 5,400 clones, around 65% seen once. This clone was observed a single time. Its antigen remains unidentified. V was trimmed by 10 bases and J by 7 bases, leaving 18 bases between them. The germline CDR1 and CDR2 sequences are SGHTS and YDEGEE. The CDR3 covers 13 residues. The specimen was cultured CD8+ T cells derived from PBMCs. V and J are TRBV5-8 and TRBJ2-1; D perhaps matches TRBD2 (5 bases). The sequence was collected from a male donor with HIV. CDR3 sequence: CAQRGPGRNEQFF. The CDR3 DNA sequence: TGTGCCCAAAGAGGGCCAGGTAGGAATGAGCAGTTCTTC.